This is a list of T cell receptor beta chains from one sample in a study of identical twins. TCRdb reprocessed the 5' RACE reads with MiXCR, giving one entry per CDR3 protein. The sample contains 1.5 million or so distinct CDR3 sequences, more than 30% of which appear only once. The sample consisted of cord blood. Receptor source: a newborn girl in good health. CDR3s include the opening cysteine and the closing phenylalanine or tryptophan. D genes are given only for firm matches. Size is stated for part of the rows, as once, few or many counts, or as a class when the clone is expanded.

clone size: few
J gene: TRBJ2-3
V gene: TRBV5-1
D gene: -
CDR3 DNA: TGCGCCAGCAGCTTGTTTGCCGAGGGAGTTATGGATACGCAGTATTTT
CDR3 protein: CASSLFAEGVMDTQYF

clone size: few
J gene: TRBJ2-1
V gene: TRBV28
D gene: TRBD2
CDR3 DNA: TGTGCCAGCAGCGCCCCGAGCGGGAGAGGCTACAATGAGCAGTTCTTC
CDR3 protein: CASSAPSGRGYNEQFF

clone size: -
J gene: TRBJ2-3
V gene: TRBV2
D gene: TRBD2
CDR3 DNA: TGTGCCAGCAGGAGACTAGCGGGAGGGCCGAGCCCAGATACGCAGTATTTT
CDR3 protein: CASRRLAGGPSPDTQYF

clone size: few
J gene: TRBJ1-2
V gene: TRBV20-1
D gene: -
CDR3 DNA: TGCAGTGCTAGGGAAGAACCCCCTTATGGCTACACCTTC
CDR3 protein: CSAREEPPYGYTF

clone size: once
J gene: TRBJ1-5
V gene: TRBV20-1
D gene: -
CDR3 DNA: TGCAGTGCTATCCGGGAGCCCAATCAGCCCCAGCATTTT
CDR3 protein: CSAIREPNQPQHF

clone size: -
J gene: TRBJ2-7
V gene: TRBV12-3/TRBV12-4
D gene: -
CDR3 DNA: TGTGCCAGCAGTCCCCCGGGATCAACCTACGAGCAGTACTTC
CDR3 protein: CASSPPGSTYEQYF

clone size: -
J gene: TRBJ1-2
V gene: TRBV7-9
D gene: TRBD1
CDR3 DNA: TGTGCCAGCAGCTTAGACACAGGGGGCGGCTACACCTTC
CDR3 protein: CASSLDTGGGYTF

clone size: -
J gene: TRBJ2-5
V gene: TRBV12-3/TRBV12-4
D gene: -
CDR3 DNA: TGTGCCAGCAGTTTAATCGGGGGGCTCTACAATGAGCAGTACTTC
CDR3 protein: CASSLIGGLYNEQYF

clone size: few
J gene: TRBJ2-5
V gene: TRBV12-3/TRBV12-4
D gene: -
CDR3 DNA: TGTGCCAGCAGTCCACCCGGGACCGTCTCCCCAGAGACCCAGTACTTC
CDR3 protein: CASSPPGTVSPETQYF

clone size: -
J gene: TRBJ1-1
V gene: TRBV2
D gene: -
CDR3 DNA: TGTGCCAGCAGAAGGGGAGGGGGGAACACTGAAGCTTTCTTT
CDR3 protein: CASRRGGGNTEAFF

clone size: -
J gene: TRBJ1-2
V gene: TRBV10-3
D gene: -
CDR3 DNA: TGTGCCATCAGTGACAGGAAGAATGGCTACACCTTC
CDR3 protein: CAISDRKNGYTF

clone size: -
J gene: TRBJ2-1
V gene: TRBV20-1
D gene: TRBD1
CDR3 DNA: TGCAGTGCTACTCGACAGGGGGACGAGCAGTTCTTC
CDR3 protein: CSATRQGDEQFF

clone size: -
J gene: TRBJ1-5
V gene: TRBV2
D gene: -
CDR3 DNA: TGTGCCAGCAGTGAAGAAGGGGTTCGGAGCAATCAGCCCCAGCATTTT
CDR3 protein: CASSEEGVRSNQPQHF

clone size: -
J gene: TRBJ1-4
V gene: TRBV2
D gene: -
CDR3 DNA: TGTGCCAGCAGATCCCTGGGAGTAACGATTGAAAAACTGTTTTTT
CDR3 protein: CASRSLGVTIEKLFF

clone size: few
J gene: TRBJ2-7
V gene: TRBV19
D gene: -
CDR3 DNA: TGTGCCAGTAGTATATCCAGCTCCTACGAGCAGTACTTC
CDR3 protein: CASSISSSYEQYF

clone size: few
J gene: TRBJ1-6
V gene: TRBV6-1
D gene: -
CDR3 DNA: TGTGCCAGCAGGCCTCTCGCGGTTGGCTCCTATAATTCACCCCTCCACTTT
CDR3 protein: CASRPLAVGSYNSPLHF

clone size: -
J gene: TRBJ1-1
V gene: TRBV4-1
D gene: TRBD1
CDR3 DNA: TGCGCCAGCAGCCAAGATCCGGACAGGGACAGGGGTGAAGCTTTCTTT
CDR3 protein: CASSQDPDRDRGEAFF

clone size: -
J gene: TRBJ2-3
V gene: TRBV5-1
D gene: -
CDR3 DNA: TGCGCCAGCAGCTCCCATGAGAAACCAACTACGCAGTATTTT
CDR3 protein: CASSSHEKPTTQYF

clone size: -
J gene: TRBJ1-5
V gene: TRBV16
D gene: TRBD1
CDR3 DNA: TGTGCCAGCAGCCACCCACTACAGGGGTACAATCAGCCCCAGCATTTT
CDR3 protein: CASSHPLQGYNQPQHF

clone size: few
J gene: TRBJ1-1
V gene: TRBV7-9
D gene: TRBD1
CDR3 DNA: TGTGCCAGCAGCTTAGACGTCGGGACAGCTGAAGCTTTCTTT
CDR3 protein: CASSLDVGTAEAFF

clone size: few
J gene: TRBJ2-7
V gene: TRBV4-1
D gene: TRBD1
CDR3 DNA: TGCGCCAGCAGCCGGCCGGGACAGGGAATCTACGAGCAGTACTTC
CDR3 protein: CASSRPGQGIYEQYF

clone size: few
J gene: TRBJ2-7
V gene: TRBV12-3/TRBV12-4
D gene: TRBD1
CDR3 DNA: TGTGCCAGCAGCCCGGGGACAGGGAGCCCCTACGAGCAGTACTTC
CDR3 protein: CASSPGTGSPYEQYF

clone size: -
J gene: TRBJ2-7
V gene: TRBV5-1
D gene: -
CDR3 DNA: TGCGCCAGCAGCTTCCGACTAGGGTTCAACGAGCAGTACTTC
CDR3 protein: CASSFRLGFNEQYF

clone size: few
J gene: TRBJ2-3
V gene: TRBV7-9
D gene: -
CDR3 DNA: TGTGCCAGCAGCTTAGGGCTAGGGACGGGTCTTACAGATACGCAGTATTTT
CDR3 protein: CASSLGLGTGLTDTQYF

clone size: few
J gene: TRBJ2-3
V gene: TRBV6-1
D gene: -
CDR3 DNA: TGTGCCAGCAGTCCCCCGTACTGGGCAGGGTCAGATACGCAGTATTTT
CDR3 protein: CASSPPYWAGSDTQYF

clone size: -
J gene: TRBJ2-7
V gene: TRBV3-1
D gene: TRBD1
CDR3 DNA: TGTGCCAGCAGCCAACCCCCAGAGACAGGGTCCCACGAGCAGTACTTC
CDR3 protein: CASSQPPETGSHEQYF

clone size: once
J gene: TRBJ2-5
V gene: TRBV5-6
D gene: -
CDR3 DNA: TGTGCCAGCAGCTTGGTGGCCTCCCCGCAGTACTTC
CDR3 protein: CASSLVASPQYF

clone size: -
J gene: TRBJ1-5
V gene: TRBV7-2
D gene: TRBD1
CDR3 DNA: TGTGCCAGCAGCGATTGGGACAGGGGATTGGCCAATCAGCCCCAGCATTTT
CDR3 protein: CASSDWDRGLANQPQHF